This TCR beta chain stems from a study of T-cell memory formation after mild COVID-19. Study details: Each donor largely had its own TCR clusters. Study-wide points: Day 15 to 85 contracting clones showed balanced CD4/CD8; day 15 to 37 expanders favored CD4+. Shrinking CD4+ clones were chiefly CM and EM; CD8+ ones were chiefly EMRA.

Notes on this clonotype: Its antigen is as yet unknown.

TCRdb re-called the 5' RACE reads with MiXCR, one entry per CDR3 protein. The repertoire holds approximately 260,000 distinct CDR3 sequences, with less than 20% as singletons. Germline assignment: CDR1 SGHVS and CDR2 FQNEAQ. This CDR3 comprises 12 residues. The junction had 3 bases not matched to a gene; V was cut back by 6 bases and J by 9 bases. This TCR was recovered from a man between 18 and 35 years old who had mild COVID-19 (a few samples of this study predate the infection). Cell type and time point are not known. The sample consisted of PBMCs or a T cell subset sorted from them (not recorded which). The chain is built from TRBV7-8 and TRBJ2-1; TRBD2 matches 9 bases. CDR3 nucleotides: TGTGCCAGCAGTCGCGGGGGGGGTGAGCAGTTCTTC. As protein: CASSRGGGEQFF.